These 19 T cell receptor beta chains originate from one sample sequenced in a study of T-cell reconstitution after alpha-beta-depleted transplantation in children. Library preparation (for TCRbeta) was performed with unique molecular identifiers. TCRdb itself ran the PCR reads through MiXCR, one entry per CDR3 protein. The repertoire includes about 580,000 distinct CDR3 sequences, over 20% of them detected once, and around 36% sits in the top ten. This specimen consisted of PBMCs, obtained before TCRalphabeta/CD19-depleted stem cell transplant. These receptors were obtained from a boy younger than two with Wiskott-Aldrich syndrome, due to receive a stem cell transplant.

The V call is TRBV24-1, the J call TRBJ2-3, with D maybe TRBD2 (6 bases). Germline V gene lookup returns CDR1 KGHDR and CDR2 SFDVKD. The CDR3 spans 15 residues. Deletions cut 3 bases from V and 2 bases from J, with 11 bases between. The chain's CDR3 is CATSDDRDFTDTQYF. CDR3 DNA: TGTGCCACCAGTGATGATAGGGACTTCACAGATACGCAGTATTTT.

Here the CDR3 DNA reads TGCGCCAGCAGCGTTGGACGGCTGAACACTGAAGCTTTCTTT. This codes for CASSVGRLNTEAFF. V usage is TRBV5-1 and J usage is TRBJ1-1; D is undetermined. This CDR3 has 14 amino acids. The V and J ends lost 4 bases and 0 bases respectively, with 10 bases between them. The germline V gene encodes CDR1 SGHRS and CDR2 YFSETQ.

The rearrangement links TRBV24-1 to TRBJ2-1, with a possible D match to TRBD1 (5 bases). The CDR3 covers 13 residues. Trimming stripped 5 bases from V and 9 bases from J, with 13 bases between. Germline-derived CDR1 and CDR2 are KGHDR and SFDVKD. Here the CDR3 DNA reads TGTGCCACCAGTGTTACAGGTTGGGGTGAGCAGTTCTTC. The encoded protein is CATSVTGWGEQFF.

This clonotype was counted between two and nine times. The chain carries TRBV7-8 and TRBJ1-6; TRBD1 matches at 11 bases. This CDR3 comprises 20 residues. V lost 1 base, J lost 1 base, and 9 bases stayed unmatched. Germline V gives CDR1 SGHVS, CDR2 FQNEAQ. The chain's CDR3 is CASSLVSWTGGASYNSPLHF. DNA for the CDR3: TGTGCCAGCAGCTTAGTGTCGTGGACAGGGGGCGCATCCTATAATTCACCCCTCCACTTT.

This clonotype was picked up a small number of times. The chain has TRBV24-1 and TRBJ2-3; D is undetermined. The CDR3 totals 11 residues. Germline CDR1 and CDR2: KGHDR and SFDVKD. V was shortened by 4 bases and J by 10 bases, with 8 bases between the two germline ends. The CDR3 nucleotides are TGTGCCACCAGTGACTCTTTCGCGCAGTATTTT. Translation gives CATSDSFAQYF.

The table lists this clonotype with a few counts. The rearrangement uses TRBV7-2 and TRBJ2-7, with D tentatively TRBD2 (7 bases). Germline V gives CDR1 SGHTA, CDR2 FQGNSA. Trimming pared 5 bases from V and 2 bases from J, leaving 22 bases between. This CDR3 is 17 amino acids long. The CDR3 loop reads CASSPKGGLWGTYEQYF. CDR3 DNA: TGTGCCAGCAGCCCCAAGGGGGGGTTATGGGGAACCTACGAGCAGTACTTC. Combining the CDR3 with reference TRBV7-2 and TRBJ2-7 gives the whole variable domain GAGVSQSPSNKVTEKGKDVELRCDPISGHTALYWYRQSLGQGLEFLIYFQGNSAPDKSGLPSDRFSAERTGGSVSTLTIQRTQQEDSAVYLCASSPKGGLWGTYEQYFGPGTRLTVT.

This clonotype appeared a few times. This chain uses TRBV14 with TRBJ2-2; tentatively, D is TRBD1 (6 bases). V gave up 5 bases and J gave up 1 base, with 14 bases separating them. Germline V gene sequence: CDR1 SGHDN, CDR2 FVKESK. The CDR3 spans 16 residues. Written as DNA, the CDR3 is TGTGCCAGCAGCAAGAGAGACAGGATGAACACCGGGGAGCTGTTTTTT. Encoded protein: CASSKRDRMNTGELFF.

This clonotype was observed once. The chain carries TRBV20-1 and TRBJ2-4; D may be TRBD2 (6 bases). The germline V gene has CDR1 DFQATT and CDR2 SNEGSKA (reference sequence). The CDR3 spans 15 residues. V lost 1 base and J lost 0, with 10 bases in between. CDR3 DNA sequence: TGCAGTGCTAGAGGCGCACTAGCAGCCAAAAACATTCAGTACTTC. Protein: CSARGALAAKNIQYF.

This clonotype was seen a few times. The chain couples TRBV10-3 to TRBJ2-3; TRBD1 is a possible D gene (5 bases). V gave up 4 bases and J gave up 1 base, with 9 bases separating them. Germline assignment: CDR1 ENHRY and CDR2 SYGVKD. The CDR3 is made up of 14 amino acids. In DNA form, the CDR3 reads TGTGCCATCAGTGGTCTCAGGGGCACAGATACGCAGTATTTT. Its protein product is CAISGLRGTDTQYF.

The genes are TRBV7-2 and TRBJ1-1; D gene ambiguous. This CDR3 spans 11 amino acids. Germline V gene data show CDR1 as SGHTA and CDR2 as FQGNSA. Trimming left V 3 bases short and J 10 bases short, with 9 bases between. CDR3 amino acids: CASSFYGGAFF. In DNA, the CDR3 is TGTGCCAGCAGCTTCTACGGAGGAGCTTTCTTT.

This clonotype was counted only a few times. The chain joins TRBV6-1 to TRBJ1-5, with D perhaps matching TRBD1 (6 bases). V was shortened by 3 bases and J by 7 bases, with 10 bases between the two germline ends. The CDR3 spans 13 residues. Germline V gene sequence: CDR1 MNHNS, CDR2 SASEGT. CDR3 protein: CASSEQGRQPQHF. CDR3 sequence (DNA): TGTGCCAGCAGTGAGCAGGGGCGCCAGCCCCAGCATTTT.

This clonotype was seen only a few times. CDR3: CASSLLGHSYEQYF. The CDR3 DNA follows: TGTGCCAGCAGTTTACTCGGCCACTCCTACGAGCAGTACTTC. The chain recombines TRBV28 with TRBJ2-7; D not resolved. V lost 2 bases, J lost 0 bases, and 8 bases lay in between. This CDR3 spans 14 amino acids. Germline V lookup: CDR1 MDHEN, CDR2 SYDVKM.

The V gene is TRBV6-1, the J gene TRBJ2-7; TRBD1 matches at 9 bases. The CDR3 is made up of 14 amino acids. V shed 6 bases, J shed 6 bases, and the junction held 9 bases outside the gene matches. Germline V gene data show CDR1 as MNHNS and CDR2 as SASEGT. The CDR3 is CASRRTGQGSEQYF. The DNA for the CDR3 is TGTGCCAGCAGGCGAACGGGACAGGGATCCGAGCAGTACTTC.

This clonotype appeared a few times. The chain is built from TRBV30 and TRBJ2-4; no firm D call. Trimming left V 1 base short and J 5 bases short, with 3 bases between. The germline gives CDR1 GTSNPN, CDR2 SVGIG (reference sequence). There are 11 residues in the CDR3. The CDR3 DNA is TGTGCCTGGAGTGCCCAAAACATTCAGTACTTC. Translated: CAWSAQNIQYF.

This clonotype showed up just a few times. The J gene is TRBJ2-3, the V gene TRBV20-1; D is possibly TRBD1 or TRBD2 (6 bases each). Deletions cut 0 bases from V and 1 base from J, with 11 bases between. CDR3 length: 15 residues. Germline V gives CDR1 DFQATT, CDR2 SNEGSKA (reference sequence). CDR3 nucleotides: TGCAGTGCTAGAGACTCAGGGGAGGGCACAGATACGCAGTATTTT. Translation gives CSARDSGEGTDTQYF.

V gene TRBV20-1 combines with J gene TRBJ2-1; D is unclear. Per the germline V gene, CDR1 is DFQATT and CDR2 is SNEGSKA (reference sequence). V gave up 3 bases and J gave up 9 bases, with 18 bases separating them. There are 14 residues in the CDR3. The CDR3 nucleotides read TGCAGTGCTAGCGCAGGAGTGGGCCGCGGTGAGCAGTTCTTC. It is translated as CSASAGVGRGEQFF.

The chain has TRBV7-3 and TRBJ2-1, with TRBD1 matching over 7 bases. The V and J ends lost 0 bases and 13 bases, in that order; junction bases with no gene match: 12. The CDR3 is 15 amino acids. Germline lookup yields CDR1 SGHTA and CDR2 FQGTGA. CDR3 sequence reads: CASSLTSTGDTQQFF. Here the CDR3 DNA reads TGTGCCAGCAGCTTAACTTCCACAGGGGATACACAACAGTTCTTC. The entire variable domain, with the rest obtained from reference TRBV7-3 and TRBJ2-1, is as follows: GAGVSQTPSNKVTEKGKYVELRCDPISGHTALYWYRQSLGQGPEFLIYFQGTGAADDSGLPNDRFFAVRPEGSVSTLKIQRTERGDSAVYLCASSLTSTGDTQQFFGPGTRLTVL.

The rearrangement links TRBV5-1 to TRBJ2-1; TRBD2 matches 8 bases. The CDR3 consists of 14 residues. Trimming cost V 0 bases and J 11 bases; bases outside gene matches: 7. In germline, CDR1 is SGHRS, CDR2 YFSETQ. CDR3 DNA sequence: TGCGCCAGCAGCTTGGAGGGTAGCGGGGAGCAGCAGTTCTTC. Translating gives CASSLEGSGEQQFF.

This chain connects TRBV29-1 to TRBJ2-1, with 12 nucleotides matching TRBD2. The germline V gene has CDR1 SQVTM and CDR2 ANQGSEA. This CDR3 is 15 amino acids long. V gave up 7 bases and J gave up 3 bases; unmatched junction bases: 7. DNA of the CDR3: TGCAGCGCCCAGGGACTAGCGGGTGTCTACAATGAGCAGTTCTTC. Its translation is CSAQGLAGVYNEQFF.